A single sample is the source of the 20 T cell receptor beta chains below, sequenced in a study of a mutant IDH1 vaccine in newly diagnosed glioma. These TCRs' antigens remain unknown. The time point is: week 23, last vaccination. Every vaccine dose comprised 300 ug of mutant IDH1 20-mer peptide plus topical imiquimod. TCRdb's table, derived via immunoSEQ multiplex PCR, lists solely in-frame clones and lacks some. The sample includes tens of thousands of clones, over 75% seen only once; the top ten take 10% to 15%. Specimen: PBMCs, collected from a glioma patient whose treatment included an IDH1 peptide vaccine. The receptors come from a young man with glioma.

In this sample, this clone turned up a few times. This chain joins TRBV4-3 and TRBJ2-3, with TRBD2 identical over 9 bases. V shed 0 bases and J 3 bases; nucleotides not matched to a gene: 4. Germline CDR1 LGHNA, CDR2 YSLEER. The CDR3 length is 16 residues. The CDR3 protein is CASSQDGLAGTDTQYF. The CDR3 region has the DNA TGCGCCAGCAGCCAAGATGGGCTAGCGGGGACAGATACGCAGTATTTT.

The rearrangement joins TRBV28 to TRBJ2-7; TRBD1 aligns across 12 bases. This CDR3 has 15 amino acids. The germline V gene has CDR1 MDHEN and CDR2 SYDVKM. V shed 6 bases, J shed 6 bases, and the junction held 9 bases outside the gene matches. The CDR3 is CASRQPGQGAIEQYF. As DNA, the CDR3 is TGTGCCAGCAGACAACCGGGACAGGGGGCGATCGAGCAGTACTTC.

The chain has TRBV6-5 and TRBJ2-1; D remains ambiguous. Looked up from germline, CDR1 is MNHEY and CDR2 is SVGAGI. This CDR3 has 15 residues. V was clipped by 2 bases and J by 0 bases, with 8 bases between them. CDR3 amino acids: CASSYEMSSYNEQFF. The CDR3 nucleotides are TGTGCCAGCAGTTACGAGATGAGCTCCTACAATGAGCAGTTCTTC.

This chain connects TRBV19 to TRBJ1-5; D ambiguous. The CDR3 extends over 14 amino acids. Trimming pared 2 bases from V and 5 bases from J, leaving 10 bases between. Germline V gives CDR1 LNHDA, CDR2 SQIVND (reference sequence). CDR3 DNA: TGTGCCAGTAGTATATGGACGGCGTATCAGCCCCAGCATTTT. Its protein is CASSIWTAYQPQHF.

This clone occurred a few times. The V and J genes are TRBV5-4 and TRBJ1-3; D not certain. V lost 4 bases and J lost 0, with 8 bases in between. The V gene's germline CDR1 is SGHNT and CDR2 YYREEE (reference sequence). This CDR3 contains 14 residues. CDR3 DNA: TGTGCCAGCAGCCCGGGCCTCTCTGGAAACACCATATATTTT. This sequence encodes CASSPGLSGNTIYF.

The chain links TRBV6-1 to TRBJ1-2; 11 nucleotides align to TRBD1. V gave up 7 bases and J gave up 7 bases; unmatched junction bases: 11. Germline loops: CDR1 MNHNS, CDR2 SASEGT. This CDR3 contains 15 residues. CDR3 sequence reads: CASKLTGTGGFGYTF. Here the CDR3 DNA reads TGTGCCAGCAAACTAACCGGGACAGGGGGTTTTGGCTACACCTTC.

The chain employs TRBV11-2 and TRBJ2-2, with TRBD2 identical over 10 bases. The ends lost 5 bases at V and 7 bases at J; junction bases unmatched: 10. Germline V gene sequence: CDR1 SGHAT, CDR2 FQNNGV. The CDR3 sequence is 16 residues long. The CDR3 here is CASSPTSGARGGELFF. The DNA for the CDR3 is TGTGCCAGCAGCCCCACTAGCGGGGCTCGGGGCGGGGAGCTGTTTTTT.

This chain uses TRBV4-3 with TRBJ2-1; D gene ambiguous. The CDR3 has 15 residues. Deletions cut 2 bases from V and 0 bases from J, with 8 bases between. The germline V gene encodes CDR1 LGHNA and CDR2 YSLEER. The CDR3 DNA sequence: TGCGCCAGCAGCCAAACCGAAAGCTCCTACAATGAGCAGTTCTTC. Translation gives CASSQTESSYNEQFF.

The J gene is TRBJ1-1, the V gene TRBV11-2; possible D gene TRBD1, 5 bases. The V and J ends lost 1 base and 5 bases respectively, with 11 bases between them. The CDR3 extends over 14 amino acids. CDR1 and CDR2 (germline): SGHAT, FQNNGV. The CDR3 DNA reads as TGTGCCAGCAGCTTAGCTGGGGGGAGGACTGAAGCTTTCTTT. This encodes CASSLAGGRTEAFF. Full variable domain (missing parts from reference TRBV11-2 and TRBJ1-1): EAGVAQSPRYKIIEKRQSVAFWCNPISGHATLYWYQQILGQGPKLLIQFQNNGVVDDSQLPKDRFSAERLKGVDSTLKIQPAKLEDSAVYLCASSLAGGRTEAFFGQGTRLTVV.

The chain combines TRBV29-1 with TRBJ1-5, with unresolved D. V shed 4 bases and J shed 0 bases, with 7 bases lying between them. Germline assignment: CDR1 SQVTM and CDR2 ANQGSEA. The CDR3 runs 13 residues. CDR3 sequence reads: CSVGENSNQPQHF. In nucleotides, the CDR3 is TGCAGCGTTGGGGAGAATAGCAATCAGCCCCAGCATTTT.

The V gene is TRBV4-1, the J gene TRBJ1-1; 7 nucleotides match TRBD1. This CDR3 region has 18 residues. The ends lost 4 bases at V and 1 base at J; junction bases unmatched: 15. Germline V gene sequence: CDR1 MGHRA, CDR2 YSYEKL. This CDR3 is CASSPYLGTVTPNTEAFF. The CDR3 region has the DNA TGCGCCAGCAGCCCCTATTTAGGGACAGTTACCCCGAACACTGAAGCTTTCTTT.

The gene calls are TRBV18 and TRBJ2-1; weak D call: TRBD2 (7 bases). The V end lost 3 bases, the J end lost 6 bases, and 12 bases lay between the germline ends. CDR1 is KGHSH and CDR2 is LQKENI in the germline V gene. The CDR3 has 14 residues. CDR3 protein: CASSPRGLPNEQFF. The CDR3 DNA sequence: TGTGCCAGCTCACCGCGGGGGCTCCCCAATGAGCAGTTCTTC. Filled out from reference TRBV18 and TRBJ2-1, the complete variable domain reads NAGVMQNPRHLVRRRGQEARLRCSPMKGHSHVYWYRQLPEEGLKFMVYLQKENIIDESGMPKERFSAEFPKEGPSILRIQQVVRGDSAAYFCASSPRGLPNEQFFGPGTRLTVL.

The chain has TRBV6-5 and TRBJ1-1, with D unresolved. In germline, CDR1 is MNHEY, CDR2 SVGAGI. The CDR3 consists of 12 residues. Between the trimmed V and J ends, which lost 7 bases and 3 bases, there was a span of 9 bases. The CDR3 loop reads CASTNFYTEAFF. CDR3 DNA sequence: TGTGCCAGCACTAACTTCTACACTGAAGCTTTCTTT.

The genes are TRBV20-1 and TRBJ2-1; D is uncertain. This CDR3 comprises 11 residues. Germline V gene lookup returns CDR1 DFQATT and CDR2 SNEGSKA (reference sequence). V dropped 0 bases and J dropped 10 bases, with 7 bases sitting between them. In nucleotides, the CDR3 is TGCAGTGCTAGAGAACTCACCGAGCAGTTCTTC. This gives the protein CSARELTEQFF.

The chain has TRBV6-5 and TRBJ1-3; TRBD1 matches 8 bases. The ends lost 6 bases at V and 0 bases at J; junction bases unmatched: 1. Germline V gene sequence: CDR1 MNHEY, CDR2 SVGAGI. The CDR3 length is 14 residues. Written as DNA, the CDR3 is TGTGCCAGCAGCAGGGGGCCCTCTGGAAACACCATATATTTT. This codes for CASSRGPSGNTIYF.

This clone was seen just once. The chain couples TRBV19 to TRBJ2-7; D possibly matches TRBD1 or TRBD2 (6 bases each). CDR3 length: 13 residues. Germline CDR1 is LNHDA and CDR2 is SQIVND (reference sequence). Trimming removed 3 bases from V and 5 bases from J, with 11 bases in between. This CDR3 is CASSMWGANEQYF. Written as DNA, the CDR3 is TGTGCCAGTAGTATGTGGGGGGCAAACGAGCAGTACTTC.

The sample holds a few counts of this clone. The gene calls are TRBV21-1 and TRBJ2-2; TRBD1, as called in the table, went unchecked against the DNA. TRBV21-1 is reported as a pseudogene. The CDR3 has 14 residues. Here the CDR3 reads CASSRQGSTGELFF. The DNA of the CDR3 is TGTGCCAGCAGCAGACAGGGGAGCACCGGGGAGCTGTTTTTT.

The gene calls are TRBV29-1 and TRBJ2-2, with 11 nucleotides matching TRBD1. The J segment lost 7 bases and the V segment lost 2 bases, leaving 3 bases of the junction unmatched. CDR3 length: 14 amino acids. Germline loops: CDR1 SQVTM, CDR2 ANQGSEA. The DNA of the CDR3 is TGCAGCGTTGAACGGACAGGGGGCATCGGGGAGCTGTTTTTT. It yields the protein CSVERTGGIGELFF.

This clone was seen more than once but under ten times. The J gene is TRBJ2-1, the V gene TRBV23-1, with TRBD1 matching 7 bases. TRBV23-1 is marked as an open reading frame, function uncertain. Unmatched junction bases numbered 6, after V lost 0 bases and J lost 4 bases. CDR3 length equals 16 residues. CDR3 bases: TGCGCCAGCAGTCAATCGGGGACAGAGCATTACAATGAGCAGTTCTTC. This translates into CASSQSGTEHYNEQFF.

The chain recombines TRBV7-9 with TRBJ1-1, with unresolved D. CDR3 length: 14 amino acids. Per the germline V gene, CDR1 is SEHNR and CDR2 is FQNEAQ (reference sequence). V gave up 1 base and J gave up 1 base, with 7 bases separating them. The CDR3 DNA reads TGTGCCAGCAGCTTAGTATTGGGGAACACTGAAGCTTTCTTT. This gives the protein CASSLVLGNTEAFF.